This T cell receptor beta chain was obtained from a study of vaccination and CD4 T cells after COVID-19. Study overall: Mild disease affected roughly ten convalescent patients and severe disease one, all SARS-CoV-2 positive by nasal swab PCR.

Notes on this clonotype: The target antigen is unknown.

This sample's treatment: roughly 10-day PBMC culture with coronavirus spike peptide pools or control peptides (ViraFEST assay). Cultured CD4+ T cell DNA underwent sequencing with the Oncomine TCR Beta short-read assay. TCRdb analysed the PCR reads with MiXCR anew, one entry per CDR3 protein. This table holds approximately 10,000 distinct CDR3 sequences, approximately 49% found once. Source material: CD4+ T cells from blood, cultured in vitro. This TCR was sampled from a human donor who had recovered from COVID-19.

CDR3 DNA: TGTGCCATCCAACCCCAGGGACCCTCTGGAAACACCATATATTTT. This codes for CAIQPQGPSGNTIYF. The V gene is TRBV10-3, the J gene TRBJ1-3, with TRBD1 as a possible D gene (5 bases). Germline CDR1 ENHRY, CDR2 SYGVKD. The CDR3 length is 15 residues. Trimming took off 8 bases at V and 0 bases at J, with 14 bases between the two ends.